These T cell receptor beta chains were read from a single sample in a study of T cell responses to AZD1222 COVID-19 vaccine. Only in-frame clones appear in the TCRdb table, and some are missing; sequencing was by immunoSEQ multiplex PCR. This sample has tens of thousands of clones, with more than 75% found just once. The input for sequencing was peripheral blood, taken on day 0 of AZD1222 vaccination. All receptors derive from an adult in good health. CDR3s include the opening cysteine and the closing phenylalanine or tryptophan. Each record gives: V gene, D gene, clone size, J gene, CDR3 DNA, CDR3 protein. D genes are given only for firm matches. Only part of the rows carry a size: once, few, many, or a class if the clone is expanded.

V gene: TRBV7-9; D gene: TRBD1; clone size: once; J gene: TRBJ1-2; CDR3 DNA: TGTGCCAGCAGCTTCGGGACAGGCAGGGGCTACACCTTC; CDR3 protein: CASSFGTGRGYTF
V gene: TRBV7-8; D gene: .; clone size: .; J gene: TRBJ2-7; CDR3 DNA: TGTGCCAGCAGCTACGGCTGGGGGCCCTTTACCTACGAGCAGTACTTC; CDR3 protein: CASSYGWGPFTYEQYF
V gene: TRBV4-1; D gene: .; clone size: .; J gene: TRBJ1-3; CDR3 DNA: TGCGCCAGCAGCGTCTCGGATGGAAACACCATATATTTT; CDR3 protein: CASSVSDGNTIYF
V gene: TRBV6-5; D gene: TRBD1; clone size: .; J gene: TRBJ1-4; CDR3 DNA: TGTGCCTTCAGGGGGGATGTGGGAACTAATGAAAAACTGTTTTTT; CDR3 protein: CAFRGDVGTNEKLFF
V gene: TRBV13; D gene: .; clone size: .; J gene: TRBJ1-2; CDR3 DNA: TGTGCCAGCAGCTCACAGACTCAGAGATATGGCTACACCTTC; CDR3 protein: CASSSQTQRYGYTF
V gene: TRBV2; D gene: .; clone size: .; J gene: TRBJ1-4; CDR3 DNA: TGTGCCAGCAGGGAAGAGTATTTTTCCGCAAAACTGTTTTTT; CDR3 protein: CASREEYFSAKLFF
V gene: TRBV5-1; D gene: TRBD2; clone size: .; J gene: TRBJ2-2; CDR3 DNA: TGCGCCAGCAGCCCCCTAGTGGCGGGGGGGAACACCGGGGAGCTGTTTTTT; CDR3 protein: CASSPLVAGGNTGELFF
V gene: TRBV11-2; D gene: TRBD1; clone size: .; J gene: TRBJ1-3; CDR3 DNA: TGTGCCAGCAGCCCCATGCTGGACAGGGGCGCCATATATTTT; CDR3 protein: CASSPMLDRGAIYF
V gene: TRBV21-1; D gene: .; clone size: .; J gene: TRBJ2-7; CDR3 DNA: TGTGCCAGCAGGCCAAGGGGGGCGAACGAGCAGTACTTC; CDR3 protein: CASRPRGANEQYF
V gene: TRBV30; D gene: .; clone size: .; J gene: TRBJ1-2; CDR3 DNA: TGTGCCTGGAGAACTAAAGAGGGTGGCTATGGCTACACCTTC; CDR3 protein: CAWRTKEGGYGYTF
V gene: TRBV4-1; D gene: .; clone size: .; J gene: TRBJ1-1; CDR3 DNA: TGCGCCAGCAGCCAAGATATGGTCGGGAGAGCAGCTTTCTTT; CDR3 protein: CASSQDMVGRAAFF
V gene: TRBV19; D gene: .; clone size: .; J gene: TRBJ1-1; CDR3 DNA: TGTGCCAGTAGTTCTCGGGGAACTGAAGCTTTCTTT; CDR3 protein: CASSSRGTEAFF
V gene: TRBV27; D gene: .; clone size: .; J gene: TRBJ1-4; CDR3 DNA: TGTGCCAGCAGGGGATACGGCCAGGAGGGTGAAAAACTGTTTTTT; CDR3 protein: CASRGYGQEGEKLFF
V gene: TRBV4-3; D gene: TRBD1; clone size: .; J gene: TRBJ1-6; CDR3 DNA: TGCGCCAGCAGCCAGACGACAGGGTTTCATTCACCCCTCCACTTT; CDR3 protein: CASSQTTGFHSPLHF
V gene: TRBV6-5; D gene: TRBD1; clone size: .; J gene: TRBJ2-1; CDR3 DNA: TGTGCCAGCAGTCTGAGACAGGGTCTCAGTCGTGAGCAGTTCTTC; CDR3 protein: CASSLRQGLSREQFF
V gene: TRBV28; D gene: .; clone size: .; J gene: TRBJ2-2; CDR3 DNA: TGTGCCAGCTCCAATGGGCGGGACAGTACCGGGGAGCTGTTTTTT; CDR3 protein: CASSNGRDSTGELFF
V gene: TRBV4-3; D gene: .; clone size: .; J gene: TRBJ1-4; CDR3 DNA: TGCGCCAGCAGCCCCACCATCGGCGGGGGTGCTAATGAAAAACTGTTTTTT; CDR3 protein: CASSPTIGGGANEKLFF
V gene: TRBV7-2; D gene: TRBD1; clone size: .; J gene: TRBJ1-2; CDR3 DNA: TGTGCCAGCAGCTTACGCCGGACAGGGGACAAAGGCTACACCTTC; CDR3 protein: CASSLRRTGDKGYTF
V gene: TRBV5-1; D gene: TRBD1; clone size: .; J gene: TRBJ1-5; CDR3 DNA: TGCGCCAGCAGTTCCGGGACAGGGGACTTTCAGCCCCAGCATTTT; CDR3 protein: CASSSGTGDFQPQHF
V gene: TRBV18; D gene: .; clone size: .; J gene: TRBJ2-2; CDR3 DNA: TGTGCCAGCTCACCAAAACAGGGAAACACCGGGGAGCTGTTTTTT; CDR3 protein: CASSPKQGNTGELFF
V gene: TRBV5-8; D gene: .; clone size: .; J gene: TRBJ1-3; CDR3 DNA: TGTGCCAGCTCCGCCGGGACACGGATCTCTGGAAACACCATATATTTT; CDR3 protein: CASSAGTRISGNTIYF
V gene: TRBV3-1/TRBV3-2; D gene: .; clone size: .; J gene: TRBJ2-3; CDR3 DNA: TGTGCCAGCAGCCAAGTAGGCGCAAATACGCAGTATTTT; CDR3 protein: CASSQVGANTQYF
V gene: TRBV11-2; D gene: TRBD1; clone size: .; J gene: TRBJ2-7; CDR3 DNA: TGTGCCAGCAGACGGACAGGGGGCGCCTACGAGCAGTACTTC; CDR3 protein: CASRRTGGAYEQYF
V gene: TRBV2; D gene: .; clone size: .; J gene: TRBJ1-4; CDR3 DNA: TGTGCCAGCAGGAGACCTACCGAGGGTGAAAAACTGTTTTTT; CDR3 protein: CASRRPTEGEKLFF
V gene: TRBV4-2; D gene: .; clone size: .; J gene: TRBJ2-5; CDR3 DNA: TGTGCCAGCAGCCAAGTGGGGTCGGGGGAGACCCAGTACTTC; CDR3 protein: CASSQVGSGETQYF
V gene: TRBV19; D gene: .; clone size: .; J gene: TRBJ1-2; CDR3 DNA: TGTGCCAGTAGTACGGGGATTTGGGGTGAGAACTATGGCTACACCTTC; CDR3 protein: CASSTGIWGENYGYTF
V gene: TRBV6-5; D gene: TRBD1; clone size: few; J gene: TRBJ1-2; CDR3 DNA: TGTGCCAGCAGAGCCTGGACAGGAACCGACACCTTC; CDR3 protein: CASRAWTGTDTF
V gene: TRBV10-1; D gene: .; clone size: few; J gene: TRBJ1-5; CDR3 DNA: TGCGCCAGCAGTGGTTCCGTGGGTGGGCCCCAGCATTTT; CDR3 protein: CASSGSVGGPQHF
V gene: TRBV6-5; D gene: TRBD1; clone size: .; J gene: TRBJ2-5; CDR3 DNA: TGTGCCAGCAGTTGGGTCTCTGGACAGGGATGGGCAGCCCAGTACTTC; CDR3 protein: CASSWVSGQGWAAQYF
V gene: TRBV3-1/TRBV3-2; D gene: TRBD2; clone size: .; J gene: TRBJ2-1; CDR3 DNA: TGTGCCAGCAGCATACTAGCGGGGGGGTTTAATGAGCAGTTCTTC; CDR3 protein: CASSILAGGFNEQFF
V gene: TRBV28; D gene: .; clone size: .; J gene: TRBJ2-1; CDR3 DNA: TGTGCCAGCAGTCGCGGGGAAAGCTCCTACAATGAGCAGTTCTTC; CDR3 protein: CASSRGESSYNEQFF
V gene: TRBV12-5; D gene: .; clone size: .; J gene: TRBJ2-3; CDR3 DNA: TGTGCTAGTGGTTTGACTAGGACTCCTACTAGCACAGATACGCAGTATTTT; CDR3 protein: CASGLTRTPTSTDTQYF
V gene: TRBV28; D gene: .; clone size: .; J gene: TRBJ2-3; CDR3 DNA: TGTGCCAGCAGTCCCCTCGGACTCACAGATACGCAGTATTTT; CDR3 protein: CASSPLGLTDTQYF
V gene: TRBV5-4; D gene: .; clone size: .; J gene: TRBJ2-4; CDR3 DNA: TGTGCCAGCAGCCAACAGGGTTCAATAGCCAAAAACATTCAGTACTTC; CDR3 protein: CASSQQGSIAKNIQYF
V gene: TRBV4-2; D gene: .; clone size: once; J gene: TRBJ1-1; CDR3 DNA: TGTGCCAGCAGCCCCCCGGGACGCCCGACTGTGGACACTGAAGCTTTCTTT; CDR3 protein: CASSPPGRPTVDTEAFF
V gene: TRBV6-1; D gene: TRBD1; clone size: .; J gene: TRBJ1-6; CDR3 DNA: TGTGCCAGCAGTGAAGTACAGGGGGTGTCACCCCTCCACTTT; CDR3 protein: CASSEVQGVSPLHF
V gene: TRBV3-1/TRBV3-2; D gene: .; clone size: .; J gene: TRBJ1-3; CDR3 DNA: TGTGCCAGCAGCCAAGATTTGGGGGGTACTGGAAACACCATATATTTT; CDR3 protein: CASSQDLGGTGNTIYF
V gene: TRBV5-6; D gene: .; clone size: .; J gene: TRBJ1-2; CDR3 DNA: TGTGCCAGCAGCTTGGTGCGGGCATACTATGGCTACACCTTC; CDR3 protein: CASSLVRAYYGYTF
V gene: TRBV6-2/TRBV6-3; D gene: TRBD1; clone size: once; J gene: TRBJ2-3; CDR3 DNA: TGTGCCAGCAGTTTTTACACAGGGGGAGCCTATACAGATACGCAGTATTTT; CDR3 protein: CASSFYTGGAYTDTQYF
V gene: TRBV19; D gene: TRBD1; clone size: .; J gene: TRBJ1-6; CDR3 DNA: TGTGCCAGTAGTAGCGACAGGGATAATTCACCCCTCCACTTT; CDR3 protein: CASSSDRDNSPLHF
V gene: TRBV5-6; D gene: .; clone size: .; J gene: TRBJ2-7; CDR3 DNA: TGTGCCAGCAGCTTGGATACAGGTTGGTCCTACGAGCAGTACTTC; CDR3 protein: CASSLDTGWSYEQYF
V gene: TRBV20-1; D gene: .; clone size: once; J gene: TRBJ2-7; CDR3 DNA: TGCAGTGCTAGTTCTCCAGGCCCCTACGCCTACGAGCAGTACTTC; CDR3 protein: CSASSPGPYAYEQYF
V gene: TRBV10-3; D gene: TRBD2; clone size: .; J gene: TRBJ2-5; CDR3 DNA: TGTGCCATCTCGGAGCGGGGGGACCAAGAGACCCAGTACTTC; CDR3 protein: CAISERGDQETQYF
V gene: TRBV2; D gene: .; clone size: .; J gene: TRBJ2-3; CDR3 DNA: TGTGCCAGCCTATTAGAGGGGTTAGCAGATACGCAGTATTTT; CDR3 protein: CASLLEGLADTQYF
V gene: TRBV9; D gene: .; clone size: .; J gene: TRBJ2-5; CDR3 DNA: TGTGCCAGCAGCGTCGGGACAAGTACCATAGAAGAGACCCAGTACTTC; CDR3 protein: CASSVGTSTIEETQYF
V gene: TRBV5-1; D gene: .; clone size: few; J gene: TRBJ2-3; CDR3 DNA: TGCGCCAGCAGCTTGGGGCTCATCACAGATACGCAGTATTTT; CDR3 protein: CASSLGLITDTQYF
V gene: TRBV7-2; D gene: .; clone size: .; J gene: TRBJ1-5; CDR3 DNA: TGTGCCAGCAGCTTATCTAGACACGGCCAGCCCCAGCATTTT; CDR3 protein: CASSLSRHGQPQHF
V gene: TRBV7-2; D gene: .; clone size: once; J gene: TRBJ2-2; CDR3 DNA: TGTGCCAGCAGCTTAGTCAGTCAGGCCGGCACCGGGGAGCTGTTTTTT; CDR3 protein: CASSLVSQAGTGELFF
V gene: TRBV6-2/TRBV6-3; D gene: .; clone size: .; J gene: TRBJ2-2; CDR3 DNA: TGTGCCAGCAGTTACTCGGCCGGGGAGCTGTTTTTT; CDR3 protein: CASSYSAGELFF
V gene: TRBV30; D gene: .; clone size: few; J gene: TRBJ1-5; CDR3 DNA: TGTGCCTGGAGTACAGATAGCAATCAGCCCCAGCATTTT; CDR3 protein: CAWSTDSNQPQHF
V gene: TRBV5-1; D gene: .; clone size: .; J gene: TRBJ2-1; CDR3 DNA: TGCGCCAGCAGCTCACAGGGAGGGGGGTCTGAGCAGTTCTTC; CDR3 protein: CASSSQGGGSEQFF
V gene: TRBV29-1; D gene: TRBD2; clone size: .; J gene: TRBJ2-1; CDR3 DNA: TGCAGCGTTGGGGCTAGCGGGGGAGGTGAGCAGTTCTTC; CDR3 protein: CSVGASGGGEQFF
V gene: TRBV21-1; D gene: .; clone size: .; J gene: TRBJ2-1; CDR3 DNA: TGTGCCAGCAGCAAAGCCAGGTACAATGAGCAGTTCTTC; CDR3 protein: CASSKARYNEQFF
V gene: TRBV20-1; D gene: .; clone size: few; J gene: TRBJ1-1; CDR3 DNA: TGCAGTGCTAGTAACGGTGAAGCTTTCTTT; CDR3 protein: CSASNGEAFF
V gene: TRBV27; D gene: .; clone size: once; J gene: TRBJ1-2; CDR3 DNA: TGTGCCAGCAGTTTAGGGGGCCGGGGCTACACCTTC; CDR3 protein: CASSLGGRGYTF